Described below is a single T cell receptor delta chain sequence and its context. TCRdb's protein, taken from a much larger clone, differs from this DNA's translation at residue 5, likely owing to a read error; the protein displayed comes from the DNA. These data are taken from a study of gamma-delta chains in newborns, infants, children. Study details: Microbial exposure reportedly drives polyclonal innate γδ T cell expansion after birth.

Germline CDR1 reads GEAIGNYY; CDR2 reads EKD. Unmatched junction bases numbered 5, after V lost 2 bases and J lost 5 bases. The CDR3 spans 14 residues. TCRdb used CATT to re-call clones from the reads. Of approximately 6,000 delta-chain clones listed, roughly 0.41% are singletons. The gene calls are TRDV2 and TRDJ1; 9 positions agree with TRDD3. The TCR originated in a child who was a newborn, infant or young child, either healthy, febrile or measles-vaccinated (not recorded which). Source material: blood. The CDR3 nucleotides are TGTGCCTGTGACATTGGGGGATATCGGGATAAACTCATCTTT. This translates into CACDIGGYRDKLIF.